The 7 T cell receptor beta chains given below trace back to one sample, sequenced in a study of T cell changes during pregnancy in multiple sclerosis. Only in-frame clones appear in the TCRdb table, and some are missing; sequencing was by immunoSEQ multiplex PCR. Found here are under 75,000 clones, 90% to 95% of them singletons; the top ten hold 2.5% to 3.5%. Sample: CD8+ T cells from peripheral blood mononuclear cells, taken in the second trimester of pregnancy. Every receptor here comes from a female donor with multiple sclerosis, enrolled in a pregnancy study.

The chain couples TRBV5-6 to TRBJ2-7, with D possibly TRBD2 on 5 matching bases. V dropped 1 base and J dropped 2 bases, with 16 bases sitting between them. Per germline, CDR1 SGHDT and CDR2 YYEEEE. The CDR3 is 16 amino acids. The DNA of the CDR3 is TGTGCCAGCAGCTTGTATCGGGGAAAGAGGCCCTACGAGCAGTACTTC. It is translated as CASSLYRGKRPYEQYF.

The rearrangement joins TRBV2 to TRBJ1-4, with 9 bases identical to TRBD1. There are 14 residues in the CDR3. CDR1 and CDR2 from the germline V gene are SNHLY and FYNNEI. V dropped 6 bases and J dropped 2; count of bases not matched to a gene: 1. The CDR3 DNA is TGTGCCAGCAGGGGGACAGGGACTAATGAAAAACTGTTTTTT. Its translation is CASRGTGTNEKLFF. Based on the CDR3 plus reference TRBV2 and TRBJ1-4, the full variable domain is EPEVTQTPSHQVTQMGQEVILRCVPISNHLYFYWYRQILGQKVEFLVSFYNNEISEKSEIFDDQFSVERPDGSNFTLKIRSTKLEDSAMYFCASRGTGTNEKLFFGSGTQLSVL.

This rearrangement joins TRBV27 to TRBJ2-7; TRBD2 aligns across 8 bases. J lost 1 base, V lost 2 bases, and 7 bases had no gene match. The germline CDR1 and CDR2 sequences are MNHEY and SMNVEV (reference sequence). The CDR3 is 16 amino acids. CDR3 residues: CASSLNGGRRSYEQYF. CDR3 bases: TGTGCCAGCAGTTTAAATGGCGGGAGGAGGTCCTACGAGCAGTACTTC.

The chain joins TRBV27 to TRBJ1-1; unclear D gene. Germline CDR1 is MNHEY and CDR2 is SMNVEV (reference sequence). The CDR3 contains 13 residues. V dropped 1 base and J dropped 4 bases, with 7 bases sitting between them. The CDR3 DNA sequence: TGTGCCAGCAGTTTATTAGGAGGCACTGAAGCTTTCTTT. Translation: CASSLLGGTEAFF.

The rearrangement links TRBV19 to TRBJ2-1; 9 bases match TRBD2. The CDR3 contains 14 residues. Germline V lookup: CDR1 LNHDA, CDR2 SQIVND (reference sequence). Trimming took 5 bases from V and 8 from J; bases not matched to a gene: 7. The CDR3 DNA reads TGTGCCAGTAGTGCAGCTAGCGGGATCTATGAGCAGTTCTTC. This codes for CASSAASGIYEQFF.

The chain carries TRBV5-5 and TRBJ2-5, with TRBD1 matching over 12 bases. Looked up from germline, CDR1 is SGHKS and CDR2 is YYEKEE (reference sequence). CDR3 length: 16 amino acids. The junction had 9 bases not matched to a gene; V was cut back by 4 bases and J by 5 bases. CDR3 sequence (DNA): TGTGCCAGCAGCACCGGGACAGGGGGCTTTAAGGAGACCCAGTACTTC. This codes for CASSTGTGGFKETQYF.

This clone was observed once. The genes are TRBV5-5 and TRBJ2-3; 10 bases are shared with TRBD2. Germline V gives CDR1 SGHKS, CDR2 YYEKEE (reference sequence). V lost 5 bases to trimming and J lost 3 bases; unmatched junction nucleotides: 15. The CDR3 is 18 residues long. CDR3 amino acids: CASRPGLAAMSWTDTQYF. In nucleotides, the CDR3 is TGTGCCAGCAGACCCGGACTAGCGGCTATGTCGTGGACAGATACGCAGTATTTT.